The source of this T cell receptor beta chain is a study of CD8+ T cells in alopecia areata. About the study: Treatment comprised oral tofacitinib, 5 to 10 mg twice daily, in treated patients. Tofacitinib dosing lasted 6 to 18 months, which was then followed by 6 months off drug.

Extracted from the samples, RNA was reverse transcribed into cDNA to serve as the sequencing template. Data came from immunoSEQ multiplex PCR; TCRdb stores just in-frame clones and leaves some out. The sample holds about 150,000 clones, roughly 44% seen once. Remarks on this clone: Other DNA sequences in this specimen translate into the identical CDR3.

Researchers picked out CD4+ and CD8+ T cells from PBMCs by sorting. Germline CDR1 and CDR2: SQVTM and ANQGSEA. This CDR3 region has 13 residues. V dropped 4 bases and J dropped 5; count of bases not matched to a gene: 7. The chain recombines TRBV29-1 with TRBJ1-2, with 7 bases matching TRBD1. Input material: CD4+ T cells sorted from blood. The TCR comes from a human donor with alopecia areata. The CDR3 region has the DNA TGCAGCGTTGCCGGCACAGGGGATTATGGCTACACCTTC. It yields the protein CSVAGTGDYGYTF.